One sample yielded the 20 T cell receptor beta chains listed below, sequenced in a study of T cell responses to AZD1222 COVID-19 vaccine. Clones were sequenced by immunoSEQ multiplex PCR, and TCRdb holds only the in-frame ones, with some missing. The sample gives 52,000 or so clones, roughly 80% of which show up once; 25% to 30% is in the top ten. This specimen was peripheral blood, taken on day 0 of AZD1222 vaccination. Receptors were obtained from an adult in good health.

This chain connects TRBV30 to TRBJ2-2; D is ambiguous. This CDR3 is built from 14 residues. The V end was cut by 0 bases, the J end by 5 bases, with 10 bases between. The germline gives CDR1 GTSNPN, CDR2 SVGIG (reference sequence). The CDR3 region is CAWSVLVFTGELFF. CDR3 DNA: TGTGCCTGGAGTGTCTTAGTTTTTACCGGGGAGCTGTTTTTT.

The chain couples TRBV7-2 to TRBJ1-1, with D perhaps TRBD1 (5 bases). Germline V CDR1 and CDR2: SGHTA, FQGNSA. Trimming removed 5 bases from V and 6 bases from J, with 16 bases in between. The CDR3 covers 14 residues. The CDR3 sequence is CASSPGGVGSEAFF. The CDR3 bases are TGTGCCAGCAGCCCCGGGGGGGTCGGGTCTGAAGCTTTCTTT.

The chain couples TRBV6-6 to TRBJ2-7, with 14 bases fitting TRBD2. Germline loops: CDR1 MNHNY, CDR2 SVGAGI (reference sequence). This CDR3 is built from 15 residues. The V and J ends lost 4 bases and 6 bases, in that order; junction bases with no gene match: 5. The CDR3 sequence: CASSSGTSGRGEQYF. CDR3 sequence (DNA): TGTGCCAGCAGTTCCGGGACTAGCGGGAGAGGCGAGCAGTACTTC.

This chain joins TRBV24-1 and TRBJ2-3; 10 positions agree with TRBD2. The J segment lost 6 bases and the V segment lost 4 bases, leaving 9 bases of the junction unmatched. This CDR3 comprises 16 residues. Per germline, CDR1 KGHDR and CDR2 SFDVKD. The CDR3 sequence is CATSDTSGAGVDTQYF. CDR3 nucleotide sequence: TGTGCCACCAGTGACACTAGCGGGGCCGGGGTGGATACGCAGTATTTT.

The rearrangement uses TRBV7-2 and TRBJ2-7; 10 bases line up with TRBD2. This CDR3 is 15 amino acids long. Germline V gene lookup returns CDR1 SGHTA and CDR2 FQGNSA. J gave up 2 bases and V 2 bases, and 3 bases lay outside the gene matches. The CDR3 region is CASSLRLAGAYEQYF. The CDR3 region has the DNA TGTGCCAGCAGCTTACGACTAGCGGGCGCCTACGAGCAGTACTTC.

This clone is a singleton in its sample. This rearrangement joins TRBV15 to TRBJ2-7; a possible D gene is TRBD1 (7 bases). Germline V gene data show CDR1 as LNHNV and CDR2 as YYDKDF (reference sequence). The CDR3 is 15 residues long. V was pared by 1 base and J by 1 base, with 11 bases between. The CDR3 sequence is CATSRGRGQSYEQYF. The CDR3 DNA is TGTGCCACCAGCAGAGGGAGGGGACAGTCCTACGAGCAGTACTTC.

The rearrangement joins TRBV30 to TRBJ1-1; weak D call: TRBD1 (6 bases). The CDR3 covers 13 residues. The V end lost 4 bases, the J end lost 1 base, and 10 bases lay between the germline ends. CDR1 is GTSNPN and CDR2 is SVGIG in the germline V gene (reference sequence). The CDR3 DNA follows: TGTGCCTGGATGGGGGCTAGGAACACTGAAGCTTTCTTT. The encoded protein is CAWMGARNTEAFF.

This clone was counted only a few times. The gene calls are TRBV7-8 and TRBJ1-1; TRBD1 agrees at 8 bases. The CDR3 is 19 residues long. The V segment lost 4 bases and the J segment 4 bases; nucleotides outside the gene matches: 20. Per germline, CDR1 SGHVS and CDR2 FQNEAQ. The CDR3 protein is CASSYREGSLTGVGTEAFF. The CDR3 coding sequence is TGTGCCAGCAGCTATAGGGAGGGTTCATTGACAGGGGTCGGCACTGAAGCTTTCTTT.

The chain joins TRBV4-2 to TRBJ2-2; TRBD2 agrees at 8 bases. With 8 bases clipped from V and 0 bases from J, the junction kept 2 bases outside the gene matches. This CDR3 spans 14 amino acids. Germline loops: CDR1 LGHNA, CDR2 YNFKEQ. The CDR3, as DNA: TGTGCCAGCGCAGCGGGAGCGAACACCGGGGAGCTGTTTTTT. Translation gives CASAAGANTGELFF.

The CDR3 region is CASSSPWGEGAGAQYF. CDR3 in DNA: TGTGCCAGCAGCTCCCCCTGGGGGGAGGGGGCTGGGGCCCAGTACTTC. V and J are TRBV11-3 and TRBJ2-5, with D perhaps given as TRBD1 or TRBD2 (7 bases each). V was shortened by 4 bases and J by 9 bases, with 24 bases between the two germline ends. The length of the CDR3 is 16 residues. CDR1 is SGHNT and CDR2 is YENEEA in the germline V gene.

The rearrangement joins TRBV6-4 to TRBJ2-3, with D unclear. CDR1 is MRHNA, CDR2 SNTAGT, per germline. Trimming took 0 bases from V and 0 from J, leaving 7 bases between them. The CDR3 runs 15 residues. The CDR3, as DNA: TGTGCCAGCAGTGACTCGGGTGGAAGCACAGATACGCAGTATTTT. It specifies CASSDSGGSTDTQYF.

J is TRBJ2-1 and V is TRBV4-1; TRBD1 matches at 9 bases. V shed 2 bases, J shed 7 bases, and the junction held 6 bases outside the gene matches. Germline V CDR1 and CDR2: MGHRA, YSYEKL. The CDR3 loop spans 15 amino acids. The CDR3 sequence: CASSQPGTGRNEQFF. The CDR3 DNA follows: TGCGCCAGCAGCCAACCCGGGACAGGGAGGAATGAGCAGTTCTTC.

The chain links TRBV5-1 to TRBJ2-7; D may match TRBD1 or TRBD2 (5 bases each). The CDR3 is 15 amino acids. The V end lost 4 bases, the J end lost 5 bases, and 19 bases lay between the germline ends. Germline values: CDR1 SGHRS, CDR2 YFSETQ. The CDR3 sequence: CASSRDGTVGDEQYF. CDR3 bases: TGCGCCAGCAGCAGGGACGGGACGGTCGGGGACGAGCAGTACTTC.

This chain uses TRBV4-3 with TRBJ2-1; no definite D call. Germline lookup yields CDR1 LGHNA and CDR2 YSLEER. V was trimmed by 0 bases and J by 7 bases, leaving 13 bases between them. The CDR3 is made up of 15 amino acids. The CDR3 sequence is CASSQDISRFNEQFF. The CDR3 coding sequence is TGCGCCAGCAGCCAAGATATTAGCCGGTTTAATGAGCAGTTCTTC.

The V gene is TRBV24-1, the J gene TRBJ2-4; D call uncertain. V was pared by 3 bases and J by 0 bases, with 11 bases between. This CDR3 comprises 16 residues. The germline CDR1 and CDR2 sequences are KGHDR and SFDVKD. CDR3: CATSDAGELAKNIQYF. The CDR3, as DNA: TGTGCCACCAGTGATGCAGGTGAACTAGCCAAAAACATTCAGTACTTC.

This clone was recorded at least ten times. V and J are TRBV9 and TRBJ2-2; TRBD2 is a possible D gene (6 bases). This CDR3 comprises 15 residues. Germline CDR1 reads SGDLS; CDR2 reads YYNGEE. Trimming pared 0 bases from V and 1 base from J, leaving 7 bases between. The CDR3 DNA is TGTGCCAGCAGCGTAGGGGACTGGAACACCGGGGAGCTGTTTTTT. Its protein product is CASSVGDWNTGELFF.

The gene calls are TRBV12-3 or TRBV12-4 and TRBJ2-1, with D perhaps assigned TRBD1 or TRBD2 (5 bases each). The CDR3 is 13 amino acids. The ends were cut back, 4 bases at V and 10 bases at J, with 14 bases in the middle. The CDR3 spells CASSSTRDGEQFF. CDR3 sequence (DNA): TGTGCCAGCAGTTCTACCAGGGACGGGGAGCAGTTCTTC.

The V call is TRBV11-2, the J call TRBJ1-2, with unresolved D. Trimming left V 6 bases short and J 6 bases short, with 2 bases between. The CDR3 spans 9 residues. The germline V gene has CDR1 SGHAT and CDR2 FQNNGV. CDR3 in amino acids: CASRDGYTF. For the CDR3, the DNA is TGTGCCAGCAGGGATGGCTACACCTTC.

The rearrangement uses TRBV18 and TRBJ1-1, with a weak D call TRBD1 (5 bases). Germline values: CDR1 KGHSH, CDR2 LQKENI. This CDR3 is built from 14 residues. Trimming removed 0 bases from V and 1 base from J, with 6 bases in between. The CDR3 DNA reads TGTGCCAGCTCACCACCGCAGGGGAACACTGAAGCTTTCTTT. This translates into CASSPPQGNTEAFF.

Details on this clone: The junction shows a germline mismatch at one end, possibly a read error. The CDR3 sequence is CASSQRQSIEF. CDR3 nucleotide sequence: TGTGCCAGCAGCCAAAGACAGTCCATTGAATTC. V gene TRBV3-1 (or the pseudogene TRBV3-2) combines with J gene TRBJ2-7, with a possible D match to TRBD1 (5 bases). The germline gives CDR1 LGHDT, CDR2 YNNKEL (reference sequence). This CDR3 comprises 11 residues.